These 18 T cell receptor beta chains share one sample of origin, sequenced in a study of CD8+ T cells in alopecia areata. Reverse transcription of extracted RNA yielded cDNA, which provided the sequencing template. Repertoires were generated with immunoSEQ multiplex PCR, while TCRdb's copy carries only in-frame clones and drops some. This table holds approximately 140,000 clones, 85% to 90% found once. The sample consisted of CD8+ T cells sorted from blood, taken at week 0. These receptors all stem from a human donor with alopecia areata.

CDR3 protein: CASRGDSGQYF. CDR3 DNA sequence: TGTGCCAGCAGAGGGGATAGTGGGCAGTATTTT. The chain carries TRBV6-6 and TRBJ2-3, with TRBD1 as a possible D gene (5 bases). The V gene's germline CDR1 is MNHNY and CDR2 SVGAGI (reference sequence). Trimming took off 6 bases at V and 11 bases at J, with 12 bases between the two ends. The CDR3 covers 11 residues.

This rearrangement joins TRBV5-1 to TRBJ2-7; TRBD1 aligns across 9 bases. The germline gives CDR1 SGHRS, CDR2 YFSETQ. V dropped 2 bases and J dropped 6; count of bases not matched to a gene: 3. This CDR3 region has 13 residues. The CDR3, as DNA: TGCGCCAGCAGCTTAGGACAGGGGTTCGAGCAGTACTTC. Its protein product is CASSLGQGFEQYF.

This chain joins TRBV18 and TRBJ2-3, with D maybe TRBD2 (6 bases). Germline V gene data show CDR1 as KGHSH and CDR2 as LQKENI. The length of the CDR3 is 15 residues. V lost 4 bases and J lost 0, with 11 bases in between. CDR3 residues: CASSLTGTSTDTQYF. The CDR3 region has the DNA TGTGCCAGCTCACTGACCGGGACTAGCACAGATACGCAGTATTTT.

The chain uses TRBV4-2 and TRBJ2-1, with D tentatively TRBD2 (6 bases). Per the germline V gene, CDR1 is LGHNA and CDR2 is YNFKEQ. The CDR3 runs to 16 residues. V dropped 7 bases and J dropped 2 bases, with 18 bases sitting between them. CDR3 nucleotide sequence: TGTGCCAGCACCCGGTTGGGCGGGACCGCCTACAATGAGCAGTTCTTC. Translation gives CASTRLGGTAYNEQFF.

V is TRBV15 and J is TRBJ1-4; a weak D match, TRBD1 (6 bases). Per germline, CDR1 LNHNV and CDR2 YYDKDF (reference sequence). Trimming took off 5 bases at V and 8 bases at J, with 15 bases between the two ends. The CDR3 length is 14 residues. CDR3 in DNA: TGTGCCACCAGCCCATACCGGGGGCAGGAAAAACTGTTTTTT. It yields the protein CATSPYRGQEKLFF. Combining the CDR3 with reference TRBV15 and TRBJ1-4 gives the whole variable domain DAMVIQNPRYQVTQFGKPVTLSCSQTLNHNVMYWYQQKSSQAPKLLFHYYDKDFNNEADTPDNFQSRRPNTSFCFLDIRSPGLGDTAMYLCATSPYRGQEKLFFGSGTQLSVL.

The chain carries TRBV27 and TRBJ2-1; tentatively, D is TRBD2 (5 bases). With 0 bases removed from V and 2 bases from J, the gap between germline ends came to 8 bases. The CDR3 runs 15 residues. From germline, CDR1 is MNHEY and CDR2 SMNVEV (reference sequence). The CDR3 region is CASSLSGSAYNEQFF. The CDR3 bases are TGTGCCAGCAGTTTATCGGGTAGCGCCTACAATGAGCAGTTCTTC.

This chain joins TRBV5-4 and TRBJ2-5; D perhaps matches TRBD2 (6 bases). With 4 bases removed from V and 0 bases from J, the gap between germline ends came to 13 bases. This CDR3 is built from 15 residues. Germline values: CDR1 SGHNT, CDR2 YYREEE (reference sequence). DNA for the CDR3: TGTGCCAGCAGCCTTGGGAGGTGGGACCAAGAGACCCAGTACTTC. Amino acids: CASSLGRWDQETQYF.

This sequence joins TRBV9 and TRBJ2-1; D is tentatively TRBD1 or TRBD2 (5 bases each). CDR1 SGDLS and CDR2 YYNGEE come from the germline V gene. Trimming took off 6 bases at V and 9 bases at J, with 16 bases between the two ends. The CDR3 covers 13 residues. The CDR3, as DNA: TGTGCCAGCAAGACCGGGGCCACGGGTGAGCAGTTCTTC. As protein: CASKTGATGEQFF.

The rearrangement links TRBV4-1 to TRBJ2-1, with a weak D call TRBD1 (6 bases). V was shortened by 0 bases and J by 3 bases, with 18 bases between the two germline ends. The CDR3 runs 18 residues. Germline values: CDR1 MGHRA, CDR2 YSYEKL. The CDR3 DNA reads TGCGCCAGCAGCCAAGATTCGTTAGGGCAGGGGCTCTACAATGAGCAGTTCTTC. Residues: CASSQDSLGQGLYNEQFF.

The chain employs TRBV5-6 and TRBJ2-1; a weak D match, TRBD2 (6 bases). The CDR3 runs to 14 residues. Germline V gene data show CDR1 as SGHDT and CDR2 as YYEEEE. Trimming left V 5 bases short and J 4 bases short, with 13 bases between. CDR3 nucleotide sequence: TGTGCCAGCAGTCGGGACTTAGATTACAATGAGCAGTTCTTC. This codes for CASSRDLDYNEQFF.

This chain uses TRBV29-1 with TRBJ1-1; D ambiguous. Germline CDR1 and CDR2: SQVTM and ANQGSEA. The CDR3 has 11 amino acids. The V gene lost 6 bases and the J gene lost 5 bases, with 10 bases spanning the gap. The CDR3 DNA sequence: TGCAGCGTCTTTAGGGTTACTGAAGCTTTCTTT. Translation gives CSVFRVTEAFF.

This rearrangement joins TRBV30 to TRBJ2-2, with TRBD1 identical over 7 bases. Trimming took 0 bases from V and 3 from J; bases not matched to a gene: 4. In germline, CDR1 is GTSNPN, CDR2 SVGIG (reference sequence). The CDR3 extends over 15 amino acids. This chain's CDR3 is CAWSVRGQYTGELFF. The CDR3 DNA reads as TGTGCCTGGAGTGTACGGGGACAGTACACCGGGGAGCTGTTTTTT.

This chain connects TRBV13 to TRBJ2-6; TRBD1 or TRBD2 may be the D gene (5 bases each). The germline CDR1 and CDR2 sequences are PRHDT and FYEKMQ (reference sequence). The length of the CDR3 is 16 residues. Trimming shortened V by 4 bases and J by 4 bases, and 14 bases separated the two germline ends. CDR3 nucleotides: TGTGCCAGCAGCTCAATAACGGGGCTCGGGGCCAACGTCCTGACTTTC. Protein sequence: CASSSITGLGANVLTF.

The J gene is TRBJ2-7, the V gene TRBV6-1; unclear D gene. V dropped 3 bases and J dropped 6 bases, with 18 bases sitting between them. The CDR3 consists of 15 residues. Per germline, CDR1 MNHNS and CDR2 SASEGT. CDR3 sequence: CASSEPRALWGEQYF. The DNA of the CDR3 is TGTGCCAGCAGTGAGCCCAGAGCGTTATGGGGCGAGCAGTACTTC.

The chain joins TRBV7-2 to TRBJ2-7, with 7 bases fitting TRBD1. Germline-derived CDR1 and CDR2 are SGHTA and FQGNSA. Losses at the gene ends were 8 bases for V and 2 bases for J; bases not matched to a gene: 3. This CDR3 contains 12 residues. CDR3 sequence (DNA): TGTGCCAGCGTGACAGGGCCCTACGAGCAGTACTTC. This sequence encodes CASVTGPYEQYF.

J is TRBJ2-1 and V is TRBV10-1, with D possibly matching TRBD2 (6 bases). This CDR3 has 14 amino acids. V was trimmed by 2 bases and J by 5 bases, leaving 10 bases between them. The germline V gene encodes CDR1 WNHNN and CDR2 SYGVQD (reference sequence). The CDR3 DNA sequence: TGCGCCAGCAGTGAGGCTAGCGCCAACAATGAGCAGTTCTTC. As protein: CASSEASANNEQFF.

The V and J genes are TRBV7-6 and TRBJ1-1, with a tentative D call TRBD1 (6 bases). Deletions cut 1 base from V and 1 base from J, with 10 bases between. Germline CDR1 and CDR2: SGHVS and FNYEAQ. CDR3 length: 15 residues. CDR3 DNA sequence: TGTGCCAGCAGCTTAGGACAGGAGTCGAACACTGAAGCTTTCTTT. This translates into CASSLGQESNTEAFF.

This rearrangement joins TRBV30 to TRBJ2-5; 11 positions agree with TRBD2. The end of the DNA fits TRBJ2-7 better, so the J call may be wrong. Looked up from germline, CDR1 is GTSNPN and CDR2 is SVGIG (reference sequence). The CDR3 runs 14 residues. CDR3 residues: CAWRLAGGPYEQYF. The CDR3 DNA is TGTGCCTGGAGGTTAGCGGGAGGGCCGTACGAGCAGTACTTC.